Following are 27 T cell receptor beta chains from one sample sequenced in a study of OX40 agonist ivuxolimab in advanced cancers. Sequencing used immunoSEQ multiplex PCR; TCRdb keeps in-frame clones, though not all of them. Here the sample spans about 72,000 clones, 81% being singletons. Sequenced material: CD4+ or CD8+ T cells sorted from blood, taken in a trial of the OX40 agonist ivuxolimab. The receptors were sampled from an adult with an advanced solid tumor such as melanoma, head and neck, liver or kidney cancer.

This clone was seen only once. This chain connects TRBV5-8 to TRBJ2-2; D gene ambiguous. CDR1 SGHTS and CDR2 YDEGEE come from the germline V gene. The length of the CDR3 is 13 residues. V dropped 1 base and J dropped 6 bases, with 7 bases sitting between them. The CDR3 DNA sequence: TGTGCCAGCAGCTTGACTAACCCCGGGGAGCTGTTTTTT. Protein sequence: CASSLTNPGELFF.

The chain recombines TRBV18 with TRBJ2-5; unclear D gene. CDR3 size: 13 residues. The V end lost 3 bases, the J end lost 2 bases, and 7 bases lay between the germline ends. Germline V gene sequence: CDR1 KGHSH, CDR2 LQKENI. DNA for the CDR3: TGTGCCAGCTCACCGTTCGGACAAGAGACCCAGTACTTC. This codes for CASSPFGQETQYF.

The chain has TRBV6-6 and TRBJ1-2, with 7 bases matching TRBD1. Germline V lookup: CDR1 MNHNY, CDR2 SVGAGI (reference sequence). The CDR3 runs to 13 residues. Germline trimming cut 5 bases from V and 6 bases from J; bases unmatched to any gene: 6. The CDR3 protein is CASSNPGTDGYTF. CDR3 in DNA: TGTGCCAGCAGTAACCCCGGGACAGATGGCTACACCTTC.

The rearrangement links TRBV5-1 to TRBJ1-4; 7 positions agree with TRBD1. Germline-derived CDR1 and CDR2 are SGHRS and YFSETQ. The trim removed 4 bases at V and 0 bases at J, leaving 3 bases unmatched. This CDR3 has 15 amino acids. The CDR3, as DNA: TGCGCCAGCAGCCCGACAGGGACAACTAATGAAAAACTGTTTTTT. It yields the protein CASSPTGTTNEKLFF.

V usage is TRBV29-1 and J usage is TRBJ2-3; D perhaps matches TRBD1 (7 bases). From germline, CDR1 is SQVTM and CDR2 ANQGSEA. V was cut by 3 bases and J by 0 bases, with 10 bases left in between. The CDR3 length is 14 residues. CDR3 sequence (DNA): TGCAGCGTTGAGGAGGGGGCCAGCACAGATACGCAGTATTTT. Its protein product is CSVEEGASTDTQYF.

V gene TRBV19 combines with J gene TRBJ2-1; 10 bases agree with TRBD1. From germline, CDR1 is LNHDA and CDR2 SQIVND (reference sequence). With 4 bases clipped from V and 4 bases from J, the junction kept 1 base outside the gene matches. This CDR3 comprises 14 residues. CDR3 sequence reads: CASSRDRGYNEQFF. In nucleotides, the CDR3 is TGTGCCAGTAGTAGGGACAGGGGATACAATGAGCAGTTCTTC.

This chain joins TRBV27 and TRBJ1-5; D ambiguous. Between the trimmed V and J ends, which lost 5 bases and 5 bases, there was a span of 10 bases. Germline loops: CDR1 MNHEY, CDR2 SMNVEV (reference sequence). The CDR3 runs 13 residues. In DNA form, the CDR3 reads TGTGCCAGCAGTCCCACCCGCTATCAGCCCCAGCATTTT. Translating it yields CASSPTRYQPQHF.

The chain employs TRBV6-5 and TRBJ2-7; TRBD2 is a possible D gene (5 bases). Germline values: CDR1 MNHEY, CDR2 SVGAGI. Trimming took off 0 bases at V and 3 bases at J, with 12 bases between the two ends. The CDR3 loop spans 15 amino acids. The CDR3 is CASSYSVGLDYEQYF. DNA of the CDR3: TGTGCCAGCAGTTACTCTGTAGGACTCGACTACGAGCAGTACTTC.

In DNA form, the CDR3 reads TGTGCCAGTAGTATCTGGAAGGGGAGCAATCAGCCCCAGCATTTT. Its translation: CASSIWKGSNQPQHF. The chain combines TRBV19 with TRBJ1-5; a weak D match, TRBD1 (5 bases). Germline CDR1 is LNHDA and CDR2 is SQIVND (reference sequence). Trimming left V 3 bases short and J 1 base short, with 10 bases between. This CDR3 spans 15 amino acids.

This clone was picked up a small number of times. The CDR3 spells CASSFYSANTEAFF. CDR3 coding DNA: TGTGCCAGCAGCTTTTACAGTGCAAACACTGAAGCTTTCTTT. V and J are TRBV7-2 and TRBJ1-1; D ambiguous. Deletions cut 3 bases from V and 2 bases from J, with 10 bases between. The germline V gene has CDR1 SGHTA and CDR2 FQGNSA. CDR3 length: 14 residues.

The chain combines TRBV27 with TRBJ1-6; TRBD1 aligns across 9 bases. The CDR3 length is 19 residues. Germline V gene sequence: CDR1 MNHEY, CDR2 SMNVEV (reference sequence). The V segment lost 4 bases and the J segment 0 bases; nucleotides outside the gene matches: 10. The CDR3 DNA reads TGTGCCAGCAGTTCCGCCGGGACAGGGTTTGACTCCTATAATTCACCCCTCCACTTT. Translation: CASSSAGTGFDSYNSPLHF.

CDR3 protein: CASSLHRTSGPLQYF. CDR3 sequence (DNA): TGTGCCAGCAGCTTGCACCGGACTAGCGGCCCCCTGCAGTACTTC. This sequence joins TRBV5-6 and TRBJ2-7; 10 bases match TRBD2. CDR3 size: 15 residues. Germline trimming cut 1 base from V and 9 bases from J; bases unmatched to any gene: 10. CDR1 SGHDT and CDR2 YYEEEE come from the germline V gene.

The chain has TRBV7-2 and TRBJ1-5, with D hard to call. This CDR3 contains 12 residues. Germline-derived CDR1 and CDR2 are SGHTA and FQGNSA. The V end was cut by 5 bases, the J end by 3 bases, with 5 bases between. The CDR3 region has the DNA TGTGCCAGCAGCCCGTTCAATCAGCCCCAGCATTTT. It encodes CASSPFNQPQHF. Variable domain in full (rest from reference TRBV7-2 and TRBJ1-5): GAGVSQSPSNKVTEKGKDVELRCDPISGHTALYWYRQSLGQGLEFLIYFQGNSAPDKSGLPSDRFSAERTGGSVSTLTIQRTQQEDSAVYLCASSPFNQPQHFGDGTRLSIL.

V gene TRBV7-2 combines with J gene TRBJ2-5; TRBD2 agrees at 8 bases. This CDR3 region has 18 residues. The germline gives CDR1 SGHTA, CDR2 FQGNSA. Trimming cost V 3 bases and J 5 bases; bases outside gene matches: 17. In DNA form, the CDR3 reads TGTGCCAGCAGCTTCGACGCCGTTAGCGGGACCCTTGGGGAGACCCAGTACTTC. This gives the protein CASSFDAVSGTLGETQYF.

The J gene is TRBJ2-1, the V gene TRBV5-1, with D uncertain. The CDR3 runs to 12 residues. The V gene's germline CDR1 is SGHRS and CDR2 YFSETQ. Trimming pared 4 bases from V and 5 bases from J, leaving 7 bases between. This CDR3 reads CASSLPDNEQFF. The DNA for the CDR3 is TGCGCCAGCAGCCTACCAGACAATGAGCAGTTCTTC.

This chain joins TRBV5-1 and TRBJ2-1; either TRBD1 or TRBD2 may supply D (5 bases each). The CDR3 sequence is 16 residues long. V lost 0 bases and J 1 base, leaving 11 bases between the germline ends. In germline, CDR1 is SGHRS, CDR2 YFSETQ. In nucleotides, the CDR3 is TGCGCCAGCAGCTTGGTGGGGGTCGGGTCCTACAATGAGCAGTTCTTC. Encoded protein: CASSLVGVGSYNEQFF.

The V call is TRBV27, the J call TRBJ1-5; 7 nucleotides agree with TRBD1. The CDR3 spans 14 residues. Germline trimming cut 2 bases from V and 7 bases from J; bases unmatched to any gene: 5. The germline V gene has CDR1 MNHEY and CDR2 SMNVEV (reference sequence). CDR3 coding DNA: TGTGCCAGCAGTTTAAAGGGGGCATGGCAGCCCCAGCATTTT. It translates to CASSLKGAWQPQHF.

J is TRBJ1-2 and V is TRBV6-1; D remains unclear. V was trimmed by 7 bases and J by 4 bases, leaving 7 bases between them. Germline V gene lookup returns CDR1 MNHNS and CDR2 SASEGT. The CDR3 consists of 11 residues. This chain's CDR3 is CASTAAYGYTF. CDR3 sequence (DNA): TGTGCCAGCACGGCAGCCTATGGCTACACCTTC.

This clone showed up just once. This rearrangement joins TRBV27 to TRBJ2-1, with 10 positions matching TRBD2. Germline CDR1 reads MNHEY; CDR2 reads SMNVEV (reference sequence). The CDR3 covers 15 residues. Unmatched junction bases numbered 8, after V lost 5 bases and J lost 7 bases. The CDR3 coding sequence is TGTGCCAGCAGTGGTAAGCGGGAGGGTCAGAATGAGCAGTTCTTC. Translating gives CASSGKREGQNEQFF.

The chain employs TRBV11-2 and TRBJ2-1; perhaps TRBD2 as D (5 bases). V gave up 5 bases and J gave up 5 bases, with 10 bases separating them. This CDR3 is 13 amino acids long. Germline V CDR1 and CDR2: SGHAT, FQNNGV. The chain's CDR3 is CASSVTRNNEQFF. CDR3 bases: TGTGCCAGCAGCGTAACTAGGAACAATGAGCAGTTCTTC.

CDR3 DNA sequence: TGTGCCAGCAGCTCACGGACTTCCTTTAGCACAGATACGCAGTATTTT. Protein product: CASSSRTSFSTDTQYF. This chain uses TRBV13 with TRBJ2-3; D possibly corresponds to TRBD2 (5 bases). This CDR3 region has 16 residues. Trimming pared 4 bases from V and 0 bases from J, leaving 14 bases between. Germline V CDR1 and CDR2: PRHDT, FYEKMQ (reference sequence). Complete variable domain (other parts from reference TRBV13 and TRBJ2-3): AAGVIQSPRHLIKEKRETATLKCYPIPRHDTVYWYQQGPGQDPQFLISFYEKMQSDKGSIPDRFSAQQFSDYHSELNMSSLELGDSALYFCASSSRTSFSTDTQYFGPGTRLTVL.

This clone was recorded a few times. The gene calls are TRBV7-3 and TRBJ2-2; D is ambiguous. Germline CDR1 reads SGHTA; CDR2 reads FQGTGA. The CDR3 totals 14 residues. Deletions cut 8 bases from V and 0 bases from J, with 10 bases between. As DNA, the CDR3 is TGTGCCAGCGCCCAAAACTCGAACACCGGGGAGCTGTTTTTT. Translated, it gives CASAQNSNTGELFF.

The rearrangement links TRBV30 to TRBJ2-7; D is uncertain. Germline CDR1 is GTSNPN and CDR2 is SVGIG (reference sequence). Trimming took 0 bases from V and 0 from J, leaving 12 bases between them. The length of the CDR3 is 15 residues. Here the CDR3 DNA reads TGTGCCTGGAGTGTTTTCGGCTGGAGCTCCTACGAGCAGTACTTC. This codes for CAWSVFGWSSYEQYF.

The rearrangement uses TRBV18 and TRBJ2-7; D is unclear. Germline CDR1 KGHSH, CDR2 LQKENI. This CDR3 has 13 amino acids. The germline V and J ends were trimmed by 6 bases and 3 bases, with 12 bases remaining between them. CDR3 in DNA: TGTGCCAGCTCTTTTTCCGGAGTCTACGAGCAGTACTTC. Protein product: CASSFSGVYEQYF.

The chain carries TRBV27 and TRBJ1-2; 9 bases are a match to TRBD1. V dropped 5 bases and J dropped 0; count of bases not matched to a gene: 4. Per the germline V gene, CDR1 is MNHEY and CDR2 is SMNVEV (reference sequence). This CDR3 has 15 amino acids. CDR3 sequence: CASSPQGAANYGYTF. The CDR3 nucleotides are TGTGCCAGCAGTCCACAGGGGGCGGCTAACTATGGCTACACCTTC.

This clone occurred once. This sequence joins TRBV6-5 and TRBJ1-1; unclear D gene. The CDR3 covers 15 residues. Trimming removed 4 bases at V and 3 bases at J, with 15 bases between. The germline CDR1 and CDR2 sequences are MNHEY and SVGAGI. In DNA form, the CDR3 reads TGTGCCAGCAGTTGGGCGAGGGTGGGCGACACTGAAGCTTTCTTT. Protein: CASSWARVGDTEAFF.

The J gene is TRBJ1-4, the V gene TRBV18; the D gene is possibly TRBD1 (5 bases). CDR1 and CDR2 (germline): KGHSH, LQKENI. V gave up 2 bases and J gave up 5 bases, with 18 bases separating them. The CDR3 runs to 17 residues. The CDR3 loop reads CASSPGARGYGNEKLFF. The CDR3 bases are TGTGCCAGCTCACCAGGGGCACGGGGGTACGGGAATGAAAAACTGTTTTTT.